The 21 T cell receptor beta chains presented below share a single source sample, sequenced in a study of cytomegalovirus exposure and HLA in healthy donors. It was with 60 Vbeta and 13 Jbeta primers that the PCR ran. Clones were read by immunoSEQ multiplex PCR, and TCRdb kept only the in-frame ones, dropping some. The sample has some 200,000 clones, around 70% seen once. The sample consisted of PBMCs. The receptors were gathered from a man in his forties in good health and CMV-seropositive.

The chain has TRBV27 and TRBJ1-2; no clear D gene. There are 13 residues in the CDR3. Germline-derived CDR1 and CDR2 are MNHEY and SMNVEV (reference sequence). V was shortened by 5 bases and J by 0 bases, with 7 bases between the two germline ends. CDR3 coding DNA: TGTGCCAGCAGTGCAGGATCTAACTATGGCTACACCTTC. It yields the protein CASSAGSNYGYTF.

This chain's CDR3 is CASSLAGHGNEQFF. Here the CDR3 DNA reads TGTGCCAGCAGCTTAGCGGGTCACGGGAATGAGCAGTTCTTC. The chain combines TRBV7-8 with TRBJ2-1; D remains ambiguous. V was cut by 0 bases and J by 7 bases, with 10 bases left in between. Germline V gene lookup returns CDR1 SGHVS and CDR2 FQNEAQ. The CDR3 has 14 amino acids. The entire variable domain, with the rest obtained from reference TRBV7-8 and TRBJ2-1, is as follows: GAGVSQSPRYKVAKRGQDVALRCDPISGHVSLFWYQQALGQGPEFLTYFQNEAQLDKSGLPSDRFFAERPEGSVSTLKIQRTQQEDSAVYLCASSLAGHGNEQFFGPGTRLTVL.

The rearrangement uses TRBV6-6 and TRBJ2-7, with 7 positions matching TRBD2. The CDR3 is 16 amino acids. The V gene's germline CDR1 is MNHNY and CDR2 SVGAGI (reference sequence). V lost 0 bases, J lost 0 bases, and 5 bases stayed unmatched. CDR3: CASSYSMGGFSYEQYF. The CDR3 nucleotides read TGTGCCAGCAGTTACTCGATGGGGGGGTTCTCCTACGAGCAGTACTTC.

This chain joins TRBV6-1 and TRBJ1-5; maybe TRBD1 (6 bases). Trimming left V 6 bases short and J 6 bases short, with 15 bases between. Per the germline V gene, CDR1 is MNHNS and CDR2 is SASEGT. CDR3 length equals 14 residues. The CDR3 spells CASSLQGFGQPQHF. Here the CDR3 DNA reads TGTGCCAGCAGCCTGCAGGGGTTTGGTCAGCCCCAGCATTTT.

The chain is built from TRBV5-1 and TRBJ2-7, with D unclear. The CDR3 is made up of 12 amino acids. V was trimmed by 1 base and J by 5 bases, leaving 7 bases between them. Germline V CDR1 and CDR2: SGHRS, YFSETQ. The DNA of the CDR3 is TGCGCCAGCAGCTTGAAACGGGACGAGCAGTACTTC. Protein product: CASSLKRDEQYF.

The genes are TRBV28 and TRBJ2-5; D ambiguous. Germline values: CDR1 MDHEN, CDR2 SYDVKM. The CDR3 has 14 amino acids. V was cut by 6 bases and J by 4 bases, with 15 bases left in between. CDR3 region: CASSLTQVGETQYF. DNA for the CDR3: TGTGCCAGCAGCCTTACTCAGGTCGGAGAGACCCAGTACTTC.

V and J are TRBV4-1 and TRBJ1-5; D ambiguous. The CDR3 extends over 18 amino acids. Germline V gene data show CDR1 as MGHRA and CDR2 as YSYEKL. Between the trimmed V and J ends, which lost 0 bases and 1 base, there was a span of 16 bases. The DNA for the CDR3 is TGCGCCAGCAGCCAAGATGGTGTGAAGAGATCGAGCAATCAGCCCCAGCATTTT. This gives the protein CASSQDGVKRSSNQPQHF.

The rearrangement uses TRBV6-1 and TRBJ2-4; D is perhaps TRBD1 (6 bases). CDR3 length: 13 amino acids. Germline values: CDR1 MNHNS, CDR2 SASEGT. V shed 10 bases and J shed 7 bases, with 17 bases lying between them. In DNA form, the CDR3 reads TGTGCCACGGTAGACAGGATTTATAACATTCAGTACTTC. Translating gives CATVDRIYNIQYF.

The rearrangement links TRBV5-5 to TRBJ2-2, with TRBD2 as a possible D gene (6 bases). Germline V gives CDR1 SGHKS, CDR2 YYEKEE (reference sequence). Trimming left V 2 bases short and J 3 bases short, with 11 bases between. The length of the CDR3 is 15 residues. CDR3 DNA sequence: TGTGCCAGCAGCTTTGGAGGGGAAGACACCGGGGAGCTGTTTTTT. This translates into CASSFGGEDTGELFF.

The sample holds a few counts of this clone. The rearrangement joins TRBV10-3 to TRBJ2-2; 7 bases align to TRBD2. Unmatched junction bases numbered 10, after V lost 6 bases and J lost 0 bases. CDR1 and CDR2 from the germline V gene are ENHRY and SYGVKD. The CDR3 covers 17 residues. CDR3 protein: CAIRGSASGSNTGELFF. The CDR3 DNA is TGTGCCATCAGAGGCTCAGCTAGCGGATCGAACACCGGGGAGCTGTTTTTT.

This clone was counted only a few times. The V and J genes are TRBV6-5 and TRBJ1-1; D might be TRBD1 (5 bases). V was trimmed by 2 bases and J by 6 bases, leaving 13 bases between them. The CDR3 is 14 amino acids. CDR1 is MNHEY, CDR2 SVGAGI, per germline. The DNA for the CDR3 is TGTGCCAGCAGTTACCGGCCAGGGATAGCTGAAGCTTTCTTT. It is translated as CASSYRPGIAEAFF.

This clone has only one observation. This CDR3 is CASSYSKGVNTEAFF. Here the CDR3 DNA reads TGTGCCAGCAGTTACTCTAAGGGGGTAAACACTGAAGCTTTCTTT. This chain connects TRBV6-5 to TRBJ1-1; D is possibly TRBD1 (6 bases). Trimming cost V 0 bases and J 2 bases, with 10 bases left between them. The V gene's germline CDR1 is MNHEY and CDR2 SVGAGI. The CDR3 sequence is 15 residues long.

V is TRBV11-2 and J is TRBJ1-5; TRBD1 matches at 9 bases. With V trimmed by 3 bases and J by 9 bases, 6 bases remained unmatched. Germline CDR1 and CDR2: SGHAT and FQNNGV. The CDR3 totals 14 residues. CDR3 sequence (DNA): TGTGCCAGCAGCTTTGGGACAGGGTGGGCGCCCCAGCATTTT. Protein: CASSFGTGWAPQHF. Drawing the rest from reference TRBV11-2 and TRBJ1-5, the complete variable domain is EAGVAQSPRYKIIEKRQSVAFWCNPISGHATLYWYQQILGQGPKLLIQFQNNGVVDDSQLPKDRFSAERLKGVDSTLKIQPAKLEDSAVYLCASSFGTGWAPQHFGDGTRLSIL.

The chain's CDR3 is CAIKRDSGNTIYF. CDR3 coding DNA: TGTGCCATCAAGAGGGACTCTGGAAACACCATATATTTT. V usage is TRBV10-3 and J usage is TRBJ1-3; D not certain. This CDR3 has 13 residues. Trimming removed 7 bases at V and 0 bases at J, with 7 bases between. CDR1 ENHRY and CDR2 SYGVKD come from the germline V gene.

The chain is built from TRBV2 and TRBJ2-5; 7 bases fit TRBD2. Matching the DNA end better, TRBJ2-7 makes the J call doubtful. The CDR3 extends over 12 amino acids. Germline assignment: CDR1 SNHLY and CDR2 FYNNEI. CDR3 loop: CASRGGGVEQYF. The CDR3 bases are TGTGCCAGCAGGGGCGGGGGAGTCGAGCAGTACTTC.

A single count supports this clone. V usage is TRBV6-1 and J usage is TRBJ1-2, with D perhaps TRBD1 (5 bases). This CDR3 is built from 15 residues. Between the trimmed V and J ends, which lost 5 bases and 5 bases, there was a span of 18 bases. Germline CDR1 reads MNHNS; CDR2 reads SASEGT. The CDR3 loop reads CASSFLGGFRYGYTF. For the CDR3, the DNA is TGTGCCAGCAGTTTCCTCGGGGGTTTTCGATATGGCTACACCTTC.

The gene calls are TRBV2 and TRBJ2-2, with 10 bases lining up with TRBD1. The CDR3 is made up of 16 amino acids. Germline CDR1 is SNHLY and CDR2 is FYNNEI. With V trimmed by 5 bases and J by 6 bases, 9 bases remained unmatched. The CDR3 coding sequence is TGTGCCAGCAGTCAACTAGGAGGACAGGGGGCCGGGGAGCTGTTTTTT. It specifies CASSQLGGQGAGELFF.

The genes are TRBV18 and TRBJ1-5, with 8 nucleotides matching TRBD1. Unmatched junction bases numbered 11, after V lost 6 bases and J lost 7 bases. Germline CDR1 reads KGHSH; CDR2 reads LQKENI. CDR3 length: 15 residues. The CDR3 region has the DNA TGTGCCAGCTCTCCGGACAGGGCGATGGGACAGCCCCAGCATTTT. Protein product: CASSPDRAMGQPQHF.

The J gene is TRBJ2-2, the V gene TRBV27; no definite D call. With 6 bases removed from V and 4 bases from J, the gap between germline ends came to 6 bases. Looked up from germline, CDR1 is MNHEY and CDR2 is SMNVEV (reference sequence). This CDR3 is 12 amino acids long. The CDR3 DNA is TGTGCCAGCAGCCCGGGCACCGGGGAGCTGTTTTTT. It encodes CASSPGTGELFF.

This chain uses TRBV9 with TRBJ2-2, with no clear D. CDR3 length equals 14 residues. Trimming took 1 base from V and 2 from J, leaving 6 bases between them. Germline V gives CDR1 SGDLS, CDR2 YYNGEE. The CDR3 spells CASSVNSNTGELFF. The CDR3 nucleotides are TGTGCCAGCAGCGTAAACAGCAACACCGGGGAGCTGTTTTTT.

The rearrangement links TRBV10-3 to TRBJ1-6; D gene unclear. This CDR3 spans 12 amino acids. Trimming took 2 bases from V and 7 from J, leaving 3 bases between them. CDR1 and CDR2 (germline): ENHRY, SYGVKD. Here the CDR3 DNA reads TGTGCCATCAGTGAGGGCAATTCACCCCTCCACTTT. This sequence encodes CAISEGNSPLHF.